These 6 T cell receptor beta chains were all obtained from the same sample, sequenced in a study of CD8 T cells in Susac syndrome. Random hexamers were used to reverse transcribe an amount of about 0.45 to 1 ug RNA. Via MiXCR, TCRdb re-called the immunoSEQ multiplex PCR reads, giving one row per CDR3 protein. The sample records about 120,000 distinct CDR3 sequences, around 94% being singletons. Sequenced sample: CD4+ T cells from PBMCs. These receptors all come from a human donor in good health.

V gene TRBV7-2 combines with J gene TRBJ1-2, with D possibly being TRBD1 (6 bases). The CDR3 loop spans 13 amino acids. V lost 5 bases and J 7 bases, leaving 14 bases between the germline ends. Germline values: CDR1 SGHTA, CDR2 FQGNSA. CDR3 in amino acids: CASSNTGNLGYTF. The CDR3 region has the DNA TGTGCCAGCAGCAACACAGGGAACCTTGGCTACACCTTC.

This chain joins TRBV6-2 or TRBV6-3 and TRBJ2-2, with TRBD2 matching over 13 bases. After removal of 0 bases from V and 1 base from J, the junction contained 5 bases not matched to a gene. CDR1 and CDR2 from the germline V gene are MNHEY and SVGEGT. The CDR3 spans 19 residues. The CDR3 sequence: CASSYSTLAGGMNTGELFF. CDR3 sequence (DNA): TGTGCCAGCAGTTACTCGACACTAGCGGGAGGGATGAACACCGGGGAGCTGTTTTTT.

The genes are TRBV27 and TRBJ1-1; TRBD1 aligns across 7 bases. The length of the CDR3 is 15 residues. The V gene end was trimmed by 2 bases and the J gene end by 5 bases; junction bases not matched to a gene: 8. CDR1 MNHEY and CDR2 SMNVEV come from the germline V gene (reference sequence). The CDR3 loop reads CASSLRAGGGTEAFF. Written as DNA, the CDR3 is TGTGCCAGCAGTTTAAGGGCAGGGGGGGGAACTGAAGCTTTCTTT.

This sequence joins TRBV9 and TRBJ2-7; D possibly corresponds to TRBD1 (5 bases). Deletions cut 0 bases from V and 5 bases from J, with 15 bases between. The CDR3 covers 15 residues. Germline V gene sequence: CDR1 SGDLS, CDR2 YYNGEE. CDR3 region: CASSVEAGPYDEQYF. DNA of the CDR3: TGTGCCAGCAGCGTAGAGGCAGGGCCGTATGACGAGCAGTACTTC.

The V call is TRBV6-2 or TRBV6-3, the J call TRBJ2-3; 12 nucleotides align to TRBD2. This CDR3 is built from 16 residues. Germline loops: CDR1 MNHEY, CDR2 SVGEGT. Trimming removed 5 bases from V and 2 bases from J; junction bases left unmatched: 5. This CDR3 is CASSTRLAGATDTQYF. The CDR3 nucleotides are TGTGCCAGCAGTACTCGACTAGCGGGGGCCACAGATACGCAGTATTTT.

This chain links TRBV9 with TRBJ2-5; TRBD2 matches at 10 bases. In germline, CDR1 is SGDLS, CDR2 YYNGEE. The ends lost 5 bases at V and 5 bases at J; junction bases unmatched: 6. The CDR3 contains 14 residues. The CDR3 spells CASSGTSDWETQYF. The CDR3 DNA is TGTGCCAGCAGTGGGACTAGCGACTGGGAGACCCAGTACTTC.